A single TCR beta chain is shown here with its context. Its target is unknown. The ends were cut back, 2 bases at V and 6 bases at J, with 6 bases in the middle. The CDR3 loop spans 11 amino acids. CDR1 and CDR2 (germline): DFQATT, SNEGSKA (reference sequence). These data come from a study of T cell responses to AZD1222 COVID-19 vaccine. Study overall: Combined were second doses at about 4 or about 12 weeks.

The data were produced by immunoSEQ multiplex PCR, yet TCRdb's version contains in-frame clones alone and is incomplete. The sample includes about 100,000 clones, approximately 92% seen only once; the top ten take about 1.2%. Findings of the study overall: Donors in the cohort were predominantly white British and more often female, and clonal diversity was possibly underestimated.

The source material was peripheral blood, sampled on day 0 of AZD1222 vaccination. The chain is built from TRBV20-1 and TRBJ2-3, with D perhaps TRBD2 (5 bases). The source is an adult in good health. CDR3 nucleotide sequence: TGCAGTGCTAGAAGGGAGGATACGCAGTATTTT. This translates into CSARREDTQYF.